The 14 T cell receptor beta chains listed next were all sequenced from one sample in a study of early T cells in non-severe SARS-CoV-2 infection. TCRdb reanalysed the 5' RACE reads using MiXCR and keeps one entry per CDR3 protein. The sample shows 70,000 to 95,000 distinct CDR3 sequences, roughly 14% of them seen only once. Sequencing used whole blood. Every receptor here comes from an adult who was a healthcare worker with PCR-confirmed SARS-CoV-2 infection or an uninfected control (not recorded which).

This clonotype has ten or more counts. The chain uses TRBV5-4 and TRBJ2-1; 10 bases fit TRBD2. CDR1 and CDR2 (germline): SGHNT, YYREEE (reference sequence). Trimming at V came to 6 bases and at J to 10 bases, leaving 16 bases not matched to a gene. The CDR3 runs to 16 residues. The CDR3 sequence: CASKSLAGDGSEEQFF. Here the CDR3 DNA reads TGTGCCAGCAAATCCCTAGCGGGGGACGGGTCGGAGGAGCAGTTCTTC. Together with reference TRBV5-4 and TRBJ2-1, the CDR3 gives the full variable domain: ETGVTQSPTHLIKTRGQQVTLRCSSQSGHNTVSWYQQALGQGPQFIFQYYREEENGRGNFPPRFSGLQFPNYSSELNVNALELDDSALYLCASKSLAGDGSEEQFFGPGTRLTVL.

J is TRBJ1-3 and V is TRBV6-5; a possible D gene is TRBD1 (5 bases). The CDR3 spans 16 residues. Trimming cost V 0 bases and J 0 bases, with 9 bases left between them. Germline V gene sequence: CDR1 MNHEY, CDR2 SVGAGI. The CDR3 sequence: CASSYSRTRSGNTIYF. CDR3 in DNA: TGTGCCAGCAGTTACTCCCGGACACGCTCTGGAAACACCATATATTTT.

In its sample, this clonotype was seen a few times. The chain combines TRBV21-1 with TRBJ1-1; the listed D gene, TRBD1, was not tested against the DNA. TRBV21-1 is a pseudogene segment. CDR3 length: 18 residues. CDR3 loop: CASSKSPAGSGVNTEAFF. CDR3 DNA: TGTGCCAGCAGCAAAAGTCCGGCAGGGTCGGGGGTTAACACTGAAGCTTTCTTT.

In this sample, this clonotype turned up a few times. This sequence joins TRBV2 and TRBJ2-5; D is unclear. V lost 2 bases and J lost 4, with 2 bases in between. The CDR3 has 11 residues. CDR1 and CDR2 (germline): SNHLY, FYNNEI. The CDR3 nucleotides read TGTGCCAGCAGTGAACCAGAGACCCAGTACTTC. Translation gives CASSEPETQYF.

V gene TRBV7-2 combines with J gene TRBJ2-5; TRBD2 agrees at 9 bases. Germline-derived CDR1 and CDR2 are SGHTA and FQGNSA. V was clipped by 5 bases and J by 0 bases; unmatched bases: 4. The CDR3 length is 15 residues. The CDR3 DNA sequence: TGTGCCAGCAGCACAGGACTAGCGCACCAAGAGACCCAGTACTTC. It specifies CASSTGLAHQETQYF.

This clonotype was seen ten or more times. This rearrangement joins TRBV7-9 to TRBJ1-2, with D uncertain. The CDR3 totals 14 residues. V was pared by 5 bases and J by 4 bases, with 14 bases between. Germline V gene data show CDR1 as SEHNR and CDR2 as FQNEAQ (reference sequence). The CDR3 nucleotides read TGTGCCAGCAGCATCCCCAGGCTTACCTATGGCTACACCTTC. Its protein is CASSIPRLTYGYTF.

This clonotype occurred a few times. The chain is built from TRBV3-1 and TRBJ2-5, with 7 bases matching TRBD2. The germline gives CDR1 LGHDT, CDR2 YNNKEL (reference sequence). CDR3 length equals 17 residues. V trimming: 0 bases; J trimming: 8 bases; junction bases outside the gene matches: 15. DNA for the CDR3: TGTGCCAGCAGCCAAGAATGGACTCGGGGGGATGTGGAAACCCAGTACTTC. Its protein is CASSQEWTRGDVETQYF.

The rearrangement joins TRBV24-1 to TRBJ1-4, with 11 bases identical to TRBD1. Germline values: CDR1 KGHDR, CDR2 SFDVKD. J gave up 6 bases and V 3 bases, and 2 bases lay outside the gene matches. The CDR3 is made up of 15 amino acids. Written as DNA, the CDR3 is TGTGCCACCAGTGATAAGGGACAGGGGGATGAAAAACTGTTTTTT. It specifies CATSDKGQGDEKLFF.

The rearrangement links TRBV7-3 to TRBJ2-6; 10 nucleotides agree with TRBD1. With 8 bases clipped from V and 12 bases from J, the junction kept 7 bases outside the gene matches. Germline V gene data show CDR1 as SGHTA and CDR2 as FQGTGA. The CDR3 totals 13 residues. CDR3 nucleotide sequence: TGTGCCAGCCATTCGACAGGGGGCGGCGTCCTGACTTTC. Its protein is CASHSTGGGVLTF.

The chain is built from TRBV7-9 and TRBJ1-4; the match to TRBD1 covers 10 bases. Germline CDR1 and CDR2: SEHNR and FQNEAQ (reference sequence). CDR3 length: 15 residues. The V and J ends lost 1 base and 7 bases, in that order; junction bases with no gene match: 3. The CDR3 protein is CASSLDGTGVEKLFF. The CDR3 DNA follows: TGTGCCAGCAGCTTAGATGGGACAGGGGTTGAAAAACTGTTTTTT.

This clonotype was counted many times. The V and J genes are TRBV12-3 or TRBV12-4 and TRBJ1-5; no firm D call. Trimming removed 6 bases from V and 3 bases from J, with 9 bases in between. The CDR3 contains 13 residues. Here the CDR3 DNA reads TGTGCCAGCAGAAGGGAGGCCAATCAGCCCCAGCATTTT. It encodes CASRREANQPQHF.

The CDR3 nucleotides read TGTGCCAGCAGCGTTATCCAACAGGGATCGGATAATTCACCCCTCCACTTT. It specifies CASSVIQQGSDNSPLHF. V gene TRBV7-2 combines with J gene TRBJ1-6; possible D gene TRBD1, 6 bases. Germline-derived CDR1 and CDR2 are SGHTA and FQGNSA. Between the trimmed V and J ends, which lost 5 bases and 5 bases, there was a span of 19 bases. The CDR3 is 17 residues long.

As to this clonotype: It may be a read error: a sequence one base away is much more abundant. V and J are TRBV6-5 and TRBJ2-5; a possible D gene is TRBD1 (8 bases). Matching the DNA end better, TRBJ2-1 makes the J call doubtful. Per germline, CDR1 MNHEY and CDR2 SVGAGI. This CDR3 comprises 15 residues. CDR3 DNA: TGTGCCAGCAGTGACACGCAGGGGGCGCGGGAGACCCAGTTCTTC. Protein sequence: CASSDTQGARETQFF.

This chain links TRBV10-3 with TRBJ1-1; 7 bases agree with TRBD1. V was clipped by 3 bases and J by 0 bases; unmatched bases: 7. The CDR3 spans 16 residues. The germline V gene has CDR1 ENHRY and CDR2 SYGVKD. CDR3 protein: CAISDEPGQLNTEAFF. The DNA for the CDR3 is TGTGCCATCAGTGATGAGCCGGGACAGTTGAACACTGAAGCTTTCTTT.